This T cell receptor beta chain was identified in a study of blood T cell repertoires in COVID-19 (dated by TCRdb to 2020 to 2021). About the full investigation: Samples from collaborators originated in the United States, Italy and Spain and spanned both the acute and convalescent phases of COVID-19. Where available, HLA class I and class II types were taken from metadata supplied by the sample provider and were not determined by assay-based typing. Subjects who had been exposed to COVID-19, were actively infected with it, or had recovered from it provided the deeply sampled blood TCRbeta repertoires that made up the dataset. The samples were drawn from the first 160 participants of the ongoing ImmuneRACE study and from over a thousand subjects provided by 6 global collaborators. The repertoires were made available in a free public database intended to serve as a resource for research on the immune response to SARS-CoV-2. The prospective study material was composed of cDNA or gDNA derived from T cells, B-cell-depleted T cells, or PBMCs. Sample metadata almost always included a de-identified subject ID, COVID-19 status, age in years and sex.

TCRbeta CDR3 regions were amplified from genomic DNA by means of the immunoSEQ Assay, a bias-controlled multiplex PCR. As for the authors' bioinformatics: The number of nucleated cells in each sample was estimated by amplification of reference gene primers within the assay. Sequence reads were collapsed and filtered to measure the absolute abundance of every unique TCRbeta CDR3 rearrangement. For each sample, productive Simpson clonality was calculated by taking the square root of Simpson's diversity index across productive rearrangements. Held by TCRdb, this immuneACCESS table contains in-frame sequences only and omits some clones. Under half of the omission traces to an unresolved V gene where checked; the cause of the rest is unknown. V and J calls and clone size are as listed in that table; D and trimming were resolved from the DNA. For this sample the table gives around 250,000 clones, of which 88% were detected only once. The top ten hold around 3.1% of the sample.

Only one count was recorded for this clone. Its antigen is currently not known. No per-base quality is available; no much larger clone lies one base away. Enrolling through a virtual design, the prospective study's participants ranged in age from roughly 18 to 100 years and lived across 20 to 30 United States geographic areas. Cohort assignment in the prospective study relied on participant-reported clinical history from a screening survey and a study questionnaire. Exposed participants were defined as having been in contact with someone with a PCR-confirmed or clinician-diagnosed COVID-19 case within 2 weeks of study entry. In the prospective study, mobile phlebotomists collected whole blood, serum and a nasopharyngeal or oropharyngeal swab from each participant. Additional blood draws and questionnaires over an approximately 2-month period could optionally be provided by prospective study participants. Blood samples from the prospective study were shipped frozen or at room temperature prior to DNA extraction.

Overall study outcomes, separate from this receptor: The amount of clinical and demographic metadata varied by source and participant and was provided uncurated.

The material sequenced was PBMCs or T cells enriched from blood (not recorded which). This TCR was sampled from a middle-aged woman who had been exposed to COVID-19.

The DNA sequence is TGTGCCAGCAGCCCCGGCGGGACCAAAGAGACCCAGTACTTC. It encodes CASSPGGTKETQYF. This receptor chain uses TRBV7-2 and TRBJ2-5; perhaps TRBD2 is the D gene, with 6 bases matching. Via the germline V gene, CDR1 is SGHTA and CDR2 FQGNSA. The junction carries 13 bases between V and J, which are trimmed by 5 bases and 3 bases respectively. Spanning cysteine to phenylalanine, the CDR3 consists of 14 amino acids. Only the CDR3 part of the read is kept: 42 bases, read in frame from the first base.